One T cell receptor beta chain is described in this entry. Its antigen remains unknown. This specimen comes from a study of shared clonotypes between healthy human individuals. Broader study findings: Shared clonotypes: about 5% naive CD4, roughly 4% naive CD8, about 2.4% memory CD4, more than 0.3% memory CD8.

Clones were sequenced by immunoSEQ multiplex PCR, and TCRdb holds only the in-frame ones, with some missing. The profile shows over 400,000 clones, roughly 95% of them singletons. Germline loops: CDR1 MDHEN, CDR2 SYDVKM. V lost 5 bases to trimming and J lost 1 base, with 20 bases between them. CDR3 length equals 17 residues. Source material: naive CD4+ T cells sorted from blood. Subset: CD45RA+ positively selected. The V and J genes are TRBV28 and TRBJ1-1, with D perhaps TRBD1 (6 bases). The TCR originated in a woman aged 25 to 39 in good health. Here the CDR3 DNA reads TGTGCCAGCAGTCCGTTGGGAAAGGGGGGGACGAACACTGAAGCTTTCTTT. This encodes CASSPLGKGGTNTEAFF.